Sequencing of this T cell receptor (beta chain) was carried out in a study of blood T cell repertoires in COVID-19. Study-wide background: Samples taken during acute and convalescent COVID-19 were collected in the United States, Italy and Spain. Nucleic acid was either cDNA or gDNA, and it came from T cells, B-cell-depleted T cells, or PBMCs.

On this clone itself: Other DNA sequences in the sample encode the same CDR3.

The V gene lost 2 bases and the J gene lost 3 bases, with 7 bases spanning the gap. In germline, CDR1 is SGHTA, CDR2 FQGNSA. This CDR3 is built from 13 residues. Under the authors' procedure: Nucleated cell counts were estimated from reference gene primer amplification. The method was immunoSEQ multiplex PCR; TCRdb's version includes in-frame clones alone and lacks a portion of them. V, J and clone size reflect that table, while D and trimming were determined from the DNA. There are about 110,000 clones in the sample; more than 70% occur only once, and around 7% lies in the top ten. The sequenced material came from peripheral blood. This TCR derives from a man between 50 and 59 years old with active or convalescent COVID-19. V gene TRBV7-2 combines with J gene TRBJ1-1; D perhaps matches TRBD1 (5 bases). The CDR3 sequence: CASSLQGDTEAFF. The DNA of the CDR3 is TGTGCCAGCAGCTTACAGGGTGACACTGAAGCTTTCTTT. Supplemented by reference TRBV7-2 and TRBJ1-1, the full variable domain reads GAGVSQSPSNKVTEKGKDVELRCDPISGHTALYWYRQSLGQGLEFLIYFQGNSAPDKSGLPSDRFSAERTGGSVSTLTIQRTQQEDSAVYLCASSLQGDTEAFFGQGTRLTVV.